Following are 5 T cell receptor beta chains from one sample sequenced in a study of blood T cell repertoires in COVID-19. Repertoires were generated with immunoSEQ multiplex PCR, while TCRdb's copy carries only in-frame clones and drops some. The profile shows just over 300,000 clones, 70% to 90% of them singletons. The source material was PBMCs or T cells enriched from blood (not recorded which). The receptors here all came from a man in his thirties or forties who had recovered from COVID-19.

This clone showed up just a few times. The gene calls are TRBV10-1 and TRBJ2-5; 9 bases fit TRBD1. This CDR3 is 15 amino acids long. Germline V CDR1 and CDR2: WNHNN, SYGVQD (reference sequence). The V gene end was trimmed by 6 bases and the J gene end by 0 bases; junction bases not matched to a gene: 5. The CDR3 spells CASSGQGFDQETQYF. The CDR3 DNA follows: TGCGCCAGCAGCGGACAGGGGTTCGACCAAGAGACCCAGTACTTC.

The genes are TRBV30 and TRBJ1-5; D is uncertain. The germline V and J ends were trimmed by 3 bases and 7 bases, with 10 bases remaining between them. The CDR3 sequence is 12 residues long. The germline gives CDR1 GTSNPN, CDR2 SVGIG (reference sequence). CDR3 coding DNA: TGTGCCTGGAGGTTAGTCGTCCAGCCCCAGCATTTT. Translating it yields CAWRLVVQPQHF.

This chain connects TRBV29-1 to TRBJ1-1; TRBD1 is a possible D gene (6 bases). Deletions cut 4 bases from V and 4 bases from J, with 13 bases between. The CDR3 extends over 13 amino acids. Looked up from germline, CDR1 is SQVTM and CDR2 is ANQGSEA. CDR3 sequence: CSVVRGRSTEAFF. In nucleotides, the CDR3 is TGCAGCGTTGTAAGGGGGAGAAGCACTGAAGCTTTCTTT.

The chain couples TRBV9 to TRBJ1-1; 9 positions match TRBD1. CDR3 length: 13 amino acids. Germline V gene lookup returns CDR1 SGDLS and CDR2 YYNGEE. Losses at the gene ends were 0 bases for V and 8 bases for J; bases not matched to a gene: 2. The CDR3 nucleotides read TGTGCCAGCAGCGTAGGGGGGACAGGGGAAGCTTTCTTT. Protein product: CASSVGGTGEAFF.

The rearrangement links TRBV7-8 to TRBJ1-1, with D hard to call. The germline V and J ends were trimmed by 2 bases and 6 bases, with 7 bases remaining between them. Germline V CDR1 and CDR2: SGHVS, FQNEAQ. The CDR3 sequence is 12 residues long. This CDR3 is CASSLTGAEAFF. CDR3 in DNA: TGTGCCAGCAGCTTAACCGGGGCTGAAGCTTTCTTT.